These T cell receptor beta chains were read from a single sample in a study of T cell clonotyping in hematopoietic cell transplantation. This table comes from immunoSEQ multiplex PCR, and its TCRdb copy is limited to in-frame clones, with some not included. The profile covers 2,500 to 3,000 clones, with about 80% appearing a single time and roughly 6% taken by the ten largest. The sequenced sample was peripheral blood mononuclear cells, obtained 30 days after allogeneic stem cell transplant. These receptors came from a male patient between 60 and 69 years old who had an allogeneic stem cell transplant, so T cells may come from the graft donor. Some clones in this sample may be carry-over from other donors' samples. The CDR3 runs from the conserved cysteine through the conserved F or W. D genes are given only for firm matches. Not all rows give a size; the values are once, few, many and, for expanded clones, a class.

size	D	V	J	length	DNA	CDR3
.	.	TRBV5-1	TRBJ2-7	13	TGCGCCAGCAGCAAAGGCGGCTCCTACGAGCAGTACTTC	CASSKGGSYEQYF
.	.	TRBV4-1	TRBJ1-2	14	TGCGCCAGCAGCCAAGTAGGCGGAATATATGGCTACACCTTC	CASSQVGGIYGYTF
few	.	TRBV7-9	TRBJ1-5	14	TGTGCCAGCAGCTTTGGAGGGGCGACTCAGCCCCAGCATTTT	CASSFGGATQPQHF
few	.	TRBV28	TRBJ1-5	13	TGTGCCAGCAGTTTATTGGGCAATCAGCCCCAGCATTTT	CASSLLGNQPQHF
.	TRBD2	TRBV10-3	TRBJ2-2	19	TGTGCCATCAGCCGAGTTATAGCGGGAGGGCCTGGGGACACCGGGGAGCTGTTTTTT	CAISRVIAGGPGDTGELFF
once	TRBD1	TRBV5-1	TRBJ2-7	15	TGCGCCAGCAGCGAAACAAACAGGGGAGTCTACGAGCAGTACTTC	CASSETNRGVYEQYF
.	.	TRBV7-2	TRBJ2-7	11	TGTGCCAGCAGCTTGTCCTACGAGCAGTACTTC	CASSLSYEQYF
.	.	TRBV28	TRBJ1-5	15	TGTGCCAGCAGTTTAGCGGCGCGGGTGAGTCAGCCCCAGCATTTT	CASSLAARVSQPQHF
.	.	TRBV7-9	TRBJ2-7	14	TGTGCCAGCAGCTCCGCCGTTTATCTTGACGAGCAGTACTTC	CASSSAVYLDEQYF
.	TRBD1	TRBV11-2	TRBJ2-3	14	TGTGCCAGCAGCGAGGACAGGTCGTTTGATACGCAGTATTTT	CASSEDRSFDTQYF
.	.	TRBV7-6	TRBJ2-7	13	TGTGCCAGCAGCTTAGCAGTCAACTACGAGCAGTACTTC	CASSLAVNYEQYF
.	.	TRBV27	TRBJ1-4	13	TGTGCTCCGGGGGAAAAAGTTAATGAAAAACTGTTTTTT	CAPGEKVNEKLFF
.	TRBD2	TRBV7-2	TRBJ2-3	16	TGTGCCAGCAGCTTCAGACTAGCGGGAGGCACAGATACGCAGTATTTT	CASSFRLAGGTDTQYF
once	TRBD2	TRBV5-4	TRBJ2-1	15	TGTGCCAGCAGCTTCCTAACGGGGGGATACAATGAGCAGTTCTTC	CASSFLTGGYNEQFF
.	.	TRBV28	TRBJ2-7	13	TGTGCCAGCAGTTTAGTGGGGTTGTACGAGCAGTACTTC	CASSLVGLYEQYF
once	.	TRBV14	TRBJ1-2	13	TGTGCCAGCAGCCAAGTATACAACTATGGCTACACCTTC	CASSQVYNYGYTF
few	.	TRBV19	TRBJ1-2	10	TGTGCCAGTAAGGGGGATGGCTACACCTTC	CASKGDGYTF
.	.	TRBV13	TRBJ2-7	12	TGTGCCAGCAGCTTAGAGGCCTACGAGCAGTACTTC	CASSLEAYEQYF
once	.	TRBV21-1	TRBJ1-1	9	TGTGTACGACCGGGGTTAGCTTTCTTT	CVRPGLAFF
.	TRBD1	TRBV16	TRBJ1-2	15	TGTGCCAGCAGCCAATACGAAATGGGCAGGGGGCATAACACCTTC	CASSQYEMGRGHNTF